Given below is one TCR beta chain in context. Each CDR3 protein gets one entry after TCRdb re-called the 5' RACE reads with MiXCR. The data show tens of thousands of distinct CDR3 sequences, about an eighth seen once. The CDR3 length is 13 residues. V lost 1 base, J lost 6 bases, and 9 bases lay in between. As for time point: sample taken at primary tumor resection. TCRs were sequenced from unsorted whole RNA of tumor, nontumor lung or PBMC. The data belong to a study of spatial heterogeneity in lung cancer. This clonotype was obtained from a male donor with early-stage non-small cell lung cancer. Sequences were derived from PBMCs, sampled at surgery. The V and J genes are TRBV12-3 or TRBV12-4 and TRBJ1-2; D call uncertain. For the CDR3, the DNA is TGTGCCAGCAGTTTAGGCCCCGGGGATGGCTACACCTTC. Translated: CASSLGPGDGYTF.